The rows below give T cell receptor beta chains drawn from one sample of a study of cytotoxic CD8 clonotypes in ibrutinib-treated CLL. Assay: immunoSEQ multiplex PCR; the TCRdb copy retains only in-frame clones and omits some. The sample gives fewer than 400,000 clones, 67% of which show up once; under 8% is in the top ten. This sample comprised PBMCs, obtained after 36 months of ibrutinib treatment. The receptors come from a human donor with chronic lymphocytic leukemia. The conserved cysteine and the conserved F or W are not part of the CDR3 here. The order of the fields is J gene, V gene, CDR3 protein.

j_call: TRBJ1-2; v_call: TRBV10-2; cdr3_aa: ASLDPSNYGYT
j_call: TRBJ1-4; v_call: TRBV5-1; cdr3_aa: ASSLVPATNEKLF
j_call: TRBJ2-7; v_call: TRBV14; cdr3_aa: ASSHLRGGEQY
j_call: TRBJ1-1; v_call: TRBV29-1; cdr3_aa: SVERGLGGDTEAF
j_call: TRBJ2-7; v_call: TRBV10-3; cdr3_aa: AISVYRGEQY
j_call: TRBJ2-3; v_call: TRBV4-2; cdr3_aa: ASSPPSHTDTQY
j_call: TRBJ2-3; v_call: TRBV18; cdr3_aa: ASSPGLAFTDTQY
j_call: TRBJ2-3; v_call: TRBV9; cdr3_aa: ASSATGLDTQY
j_call: TRBJ2-3; v_call: TRBV5-4; cdr3_aa: ASSVDRVTQY
j_call: TRBJ2-3; v_call: TRBV12-5; cdr3_aa: ASGTTVQTQY
j_call: TRBJ2-3; v_call: TRBV18; cdr3_aa: ASSPYGTDSTDTQY
j_call: TRBJ2-7; v_call: TRBV27; cdr3_aa: ASSSQFRTGVYEQY
j_call: TRBJ2-3; v_call: TRBV7-2; cdr3_aa: ASSPPLAGVGADTQY
j_call: TRBJ2-7; v_call: TRBV11-2; cdr3_aa: ASSSRHATNYEQY
j_call: TRBJ1-6; v_call: TRBV5-6; cdr3_aa: ASSLAMTGTLNSPLH
j_call: TRBJ1-4; v_call: TRBV9; cdr3_aa: ASRGQENEKLF
j_call: TRBJ1-1; v_call: TRBV4-3; cdr3_aa: ASSPLGLGTEAF
j_call: TRBJ1-1; v_call: TRBV9; cdr3_aa: ASSVDDRGGTEAF
j_call: TRBJ1-2; v_call: TRBV9; cdr3_aa: ASSVHPTGGNYGYT
j_call: TRBJ1-2; v_call: TRBV6-5; cdr3_aa: ASSYSGTSYT
j_call: TRBJ2-1; v_call: TRBV7-3; cdr3_aa: ASSPRQGHYNEQF
j_call: TRBJ1-6; v_call: TRBV10-2; cdr3_aa: ASSESIRSPNSPLH
j_call: TRBJ2-7; v_call: TRBV18; cdr3_aa: ASSPAVQAHEQY
j_call: TRBJ2-7; v_call: TRBV2; cdr3_aa: ASSLGHLSYEQY
j_call: TRBJ1-1; v_call: TRBV20-1; cdr3_aa: SASIGTEAF
j_call: TRBJ2-5; v_call: TRBV7-8; cdr3_aa: ASSSGGSTQY
j_call: TRBJ2-4; v_call: TRBV11-3; cdr3_aa: ASSQDQASGSYIQY
j_call: TRBJ2-2; v_call: TRBV4-3; cdr3_aa: ASSQDAGRDTGELF
j_call: TRBJ2-1; v_call: TRBV18; cdr3_aa: ASSPPRGTRNEQF